One sample yielded the 16 T cell receptor beta chains listed below, sequenced in a study of cytomegalovirus exposure and HLA in healthy donors. Both 60 Vbeta primers and 13 Jbeta primers went into the PCR. Measured with immunoSEQ multiplex PCR; TCRdb has only the in-frame clones, and not every one. The table shows about 240,000 clones, with about 81% occurring only once. Material: PBMCs. These TCRs come from a woman aged 60-70 years in good health and CMV-seropositive.

This chain connects TRBV30 to TRBJ2-7; 14 bases are a match to TRBD2. This CDR3 has 13 residues. The germline V gene encodes CDR1 GTSNPN and CDR2 SVGIG (reference sequence). For the CDR3, the DNA is TGTGCTTACCGGACTAGCGGGAGGTTTGAGCAGTACTTC. Translation gives CAYRTSGRFEQYF.

This clone has a single count. This chain joins TRBV19 and TRBJ1-5; D is ambiguous. Germline lookup yields CDR1 LNHDA and CDR2 SQIVND (reference sequence). The V end lost 1 base, the J end lost 5 bases, and 6 bases lay between the germline ends. The CDR3 runs to 13 residues. The CDR3, as DNA: TGTGCCAGTAGTATAGGAGGAGATCAGCCCCAGCATTTT. This encodes CASSIGGDQPQHF.

The rearrangement joins TRBV7-9 to TRBJ2-7; TRBD1 agrees at 7 bases. Trimming at V came to 6 bases and at J to 1 base, leaving 3 bases not matched to a gene. The CDR3 contains 13 residues. The germline V gene has CDR1 SEHNR and CDR2 FQNEAQ (reference sequence). The CDR3 DNA sequence: TGTGCCAGCAGATGGGACAGTTCCTACGAGCAGTACTTC. Amino acids: CASRWDSSYEQYF.

V gene TRBV6-5 combines with J gene TRBJ2-1; the D gene is possibly TRBD1 (6 bases). V lost 4 bases and J lost 4, with 11 bases in between. Germline V gene lookup returns CDR1 MNHEY and CDR2 SVGAGI. This CDR3 contains 14 residues. CDR3 protein: CASSSGHSYNEQFF. CDR3 DNA sequence: TGTGCCAGCAGTTCGGGACACTCGTACAATGAGCAGTTCTTC.

Notes on this clone: One junction end disagrees with the germline gene, perhaps due to a read error. This chain joins TRBV7-9 and TRBJ2-7, with D possibly matching TRBD2 (6 bases). Germline CDR1 reads SEHNR; CDR2 reads FQNEAQ (reference sequence). This CDR3 has 13 residues. The CDR3 coding sequence is TGTTCCAGCAGGCGGGACTCCTCCTACGAGCAGTACTTC. Translating gives CSSRRDSSYEQYF.

CDR3 DNA: TGTGCCAGCAGCCTCCCCCTAGCGGGAGCCCCAGATACGCAGTATTTT. Its protein product is CASSLPLAGAPDTQYF. This chain connects TRBV14 to TRBJ2-3; TRBD2 aligns across 10 bases. J was trimmed by 4 bases and V by 4 bases; bases with no gene match: 8. Germline CDR1 is SGHDN and CDR2 is FVKESK. The CDR3 length is 16 residues. Together with reference TRBV14 and TRBJ2-3, the CDR3 gives the full variable domain: EAGVTQFPSHSVIEKGQTVTLRCDPISGHDNLYWYRRVMGKEIKFLLHFVKESKQDESGMPNNRFLAERTGGTYSTLKVQPAELEDSGVYFCASSLPLAGAPDTQYFGPGTRLTVL.

This clone has just a few counts. The chain employs TRBV7-9 and TRBJ1-5; D unresolved. The V end was cut by 5 bases, the J end by 7 bases, with 12 bases between. CDR1 is SEHNR, CDR2 FQNEAQ, per germline (reference sequence). The CDR3 contains 13 residues. The CDR3 coding sequence is TGTGCCAGCAGCCCCTCCCGAGGCCAGCCCCAGCATTTT. Its protein is CASSPSRGQPQHF.

The V call is TRBV2, the J call TRBJ1-3; TRBD1 matches 7 bases. The CDR3 spans 15 residues. The germline V gene encodes CDR1 SNHLY and CDR2 FYNNEI. Trimming took 5 bases from V and 1 from J; bases not matched to a gene: 5. CDR3 residues: CASSRATGSGNTIYF. DNA of the CDR3: TGTGCCAGCAGTAGAGCGACAGGGTCTGGAAACACCATATATTTT.

The rearrangement joins TRBV5-1 to TRBJ2-3; D call uncertain. The germline V gene has CDR1 SGHRS and CDR2 YFSETQ. CDR3 length: 15 amino acids. Trimming pared 0 bases from V and 4 bases from J, leaving 12 bases between. CDR3 amino acids: CASSLGAALPDTQYF. DNA for the CDR3: TGCGCCAGCAGCTTGGGGGCAGCCCTTCCAGATACGCAGTATTTT.

In this sample, this clone turned up a few times. The chain combines TRBV7-3 with TRBJ2-5, with D unclear. Trimming removed 0 bases at V and 4 bases at J, with 12 bases between. The CDR3 is 15 amino acids. CDR1 and CDR2 (germline): SGHTA, FQGTGA. CDR3 sequence reads: CASSLTGQATETQYF. The CDR3 DNA reads TGTGCCAGCAGCTTAACGGGCCAGGCGACAGAGACCCAGTACTTC. Complete variable domain (other parts from reference TRBV7-3 and TRBJ2-5): GAGVSQTPSNKVTEKGKYVELRCDPISGHTALYWYRQSLGQGPEFLIYFQGTGAADDSGLPNDRFFAVRPEGSVSTLKIQRTERGDSAVYLCASSLTGQATETQYFGPGTRLLVL.

The chain joins TRBV5-1 to TRBJ2-2; possible D gene TRBD2, 7 bases. This CDR3 is built from 12 residues. Deletions cut 7 bases from V and 8 bases from J, with 12 bases between. Germline lookup yields CDR1 SGHRS and CDR2 YFSETQ. This chain's CDR3 is CASRRGAGELFF. The CDR3 coding sequence is TGCGCCAGCCGCCGGGGGGCAGGGGAGCTGTTTTTT.

This chain joins TRBV6-6 and TRBJ1-1, with TRBD1 matching 7 bases. V shed 5 bases and J 12 bases; nucleotides not matched to a gene: 12. Germline-derived CDR1 and CDR2 are MNHNY and SVGAGI (reference sequence). The CDR3 loop spans 13 amino acids. In DNA, the CDR3 is TGTGCCAGCAGTCCGGGACAGTCGATCTGGACTTTCTTT. This sequence encodes CASSPGQSIWTFF.

V gene TRBV4-1 combines with J gene TRBJ1-2; D is ambiguous. Germline assignment: CDR1 MGHRA and CDR2 YSYEKL. The CDR3 has 15 amino acids. V dropped 1 base and J dropped 1 base, with 10 bases sitting between them. The CDR3 is CASSQGMQVNYGYTF. The CDR3 DNA sequence: TGCGCCAGCAGCCAAGGTATGCAGGTTAACTATGGCTACACCTTC.

The chain is built from TRBV5-5 and TRBJ2-1, with 8 positions matching TRBD2. CDR1 SGHKS and CDR2 YYEKEE come from the germline V gene (reference sequence). This CDR3 comprises 14 residues. J lost 4 bases, V lost 2 bases, and 2 bases had no gene match. The CDR3 nucleotides are TGTGCCAGCAGCTTTACTAGCGGTTACAATGAGCAGTTCTTC. This encodes CASSFTSGYNEQFF.

This chain joins TRBV10-3 and TRBJ2-3; unclear D gene. Trimming stripped 6 bases from V and 4 bases from J, with 11 bases between. CDR3 length: 13 amino acids. Germline CDR1 reads ENHRY; CDR2 reads SYGVKD. CDR3: CAIRALTSDTQYF. The CDR3 DNA follows: TGTGCCATCAGAGCTTTGACATCAGATACGCAGTATTTT.

The chain carries TRBV28 and TRBJ1-1, with D maybe TRBD1 (5 bases). V was shortened by 8 bases and J by 3 bases, with 19 bases between the two germline ends. The V gene's germline CDR1 is MDHEN and CDR2 SYDVKM. The CDR3 runs 15 residues. CDR3 in amino acids: CASLDGRRTYTEAFF. Written as DNA, the CDR3 is TGTGCCAGCCTCGACGGCAGACGGACATACACTGAAGCTTTCTTT.